There are many counts of the clone carrying this T cell receptor beta chain. Its antigen is unidentified. The data are from a study of blood T cells in healthy people across ages. Study-level results: Older age coincided with a roughly linear decline in TCR beta diversity per million T cells. It was held that the diversity estimates obtained from one million T cells were underestimates.

CDR3 length: 15 residues. V gave up 2 bases and J gave up 5 bases; unmatched junction bases: 8. CDR1 and CDR2 from the germline V gene are SGHRS and YFSETQ. The donors, all healthy, were Caucasians living in Russia, aged about 6 to 95. The second PCR ran about 6 to 12 cycles with a sample-barcoded 5' primer and J-beta primers. The authors tagged each cDNA molecule using a template-switch adaptor with 12 random nucleotides. TCRdb reprocessed the 5' RACE reads via MiXCR and lists one record per CDR3 protein. The profile shows 850,000 to 1,100,000 distinct CDR3 sequences, roughly two fifths of them singletons.

V and J are TRBV5-1 and TRBJ2-3; 7 bases are a match to TRBD1. The clonotype comes from a man aged 18 to 29 in good health. The source material was blood. The CDR3: CASSFGTVSGDTQYF. The CDR3 DNA reads as TGCGCCAGCAGCTTCGGGACAGTCTCGGGAGATACGCAGTATTTT.